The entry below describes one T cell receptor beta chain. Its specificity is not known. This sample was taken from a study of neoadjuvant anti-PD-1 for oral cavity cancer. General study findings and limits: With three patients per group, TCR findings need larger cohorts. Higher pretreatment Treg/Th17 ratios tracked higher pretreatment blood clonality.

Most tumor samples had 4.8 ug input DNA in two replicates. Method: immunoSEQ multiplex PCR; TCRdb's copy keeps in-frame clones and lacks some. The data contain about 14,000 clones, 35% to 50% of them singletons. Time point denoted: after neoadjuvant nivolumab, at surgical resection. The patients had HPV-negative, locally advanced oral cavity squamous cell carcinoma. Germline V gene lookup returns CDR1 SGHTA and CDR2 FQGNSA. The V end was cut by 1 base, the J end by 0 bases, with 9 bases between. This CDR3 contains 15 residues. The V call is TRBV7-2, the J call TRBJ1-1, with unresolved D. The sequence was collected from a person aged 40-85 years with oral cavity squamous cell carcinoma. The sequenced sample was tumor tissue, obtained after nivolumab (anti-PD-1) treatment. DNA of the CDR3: TGTGCCAGCAGCTTAGAGGCCACAATGAACACTGAAGCTTTCTTT. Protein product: CASSLEATMNTEAFF.